The 18 T cell receptor beta chains given below trace back to one sample, sequenced in a study of shared clonotypes between healthy human individuals. Some clones are missing from TCRdb's copy, which holds only in-frame ones; the method was immunoSEQ multiplex PCR. The sample consists of some 500,000 clones, approximately 80% of them appearing once. The sequenced material came from PBMCs. The origin of the receptors is a woman aged 40 to 50 in good health. Some clones in this sample may be carry-over from other donors' samples.

The CDR3 sequence is CASSLAPGLDYEQYF. The CDR3, as DNA: TGCGCCAGCAGCTTGGCCCCGGGACTAGACTACGAGCAGTACTTC. This sequence joins TRBV5-1 and TRBJ2-7; 8 nucleotides align to TRBD2. The germline CDR1 and CDR2 sequences are SGHRS and YFSETQ. Trimming cost V 0 bases and J 3 bases; bases outside gene matches: 5. There are 15 residues in the CDR3. The entire variable domain, with the rest obtained from reference TRBV5-1 and TRBJ2-7, is as follows: KAGVTQTPRYLIKTRGQQVTLSCSPISGHRSVSWYQQTPGQGLQFLFEYFSETQRNKGNFPGRFSGRQFSNSRSEMNVSTLELGDSALYLCASSLAPGLDYEQYFGPGTRLTVT.

The chain recombines TRBV2 with TRBJ2-1; 7 bases are shared with TRBD2. V lost 4 bases and J lost 9; bases outside the gene matches: 12. CDR1 and CDR2 (germline): SNHLY, FYNNEI. The CDR3 length is 15 residues. The DNA of the CDR3 is TGTGCCAGCAGTGGGGGGGAGGGCCGTCGGAGTGAGCAGTTCTTC. Translating it yields CASSGGEGRRSEQFF.

V is TRBV27 and J is TRBJ1-2, with 7 nucleotides matching TRBD1. CDR1 and CDR2 (germline): MNHEY, SMNVEV (reference sequence). The CDR3 consists of 15 residues. V shed 1 base, J shed 7 bases, and the junction held 9 bases outside the gene matches. In nucleotides, the CDR3 is TGTGCCAGCAGTTTATACCGACAGGGTGCGAGTGGCTACACCTTC. This gives the protein CASSLYRQGASGYTF.

This clone was observed a handful of times. V and J are TRBV7-2 and TRBJ2-3; the D gene is possibly TRBD1 (5 bases). This CDR3 contains 17 residues. The V gene's germline CDR1 is SGHTA and CDR2 FQGNSA. V dropped 5 bases and J dropped 2 bases, with 20 bases sitting between them. CDR3 nucleotides: TGTGCCAGCAGCCTCACGTCCAGGGCTACCTACACAGATACGCAGTATTTT. It yields the protein CASSLTSRATYTDTQYF.

This chain uses TRBV7-9 with TRBJ1-1; the D gene is possibly TRBD1 (5 bases). V lost 5 bases, J lost 0 bases, and 10 bases lay in between. Germline loops: CDR1 SEHNR, CDR2 FQNEAQ (reference sequence). The CDR3 is 14 residues long. This CDR3 is CASSKGRVNTEAFF. CDR3 DNA: TGTGCCAGCAGCAAAGGCAGGGTGAACACTGAAGCTTTCTTT. Based on the CDR3 plus reference TRBV7-9 and TRBJ1-1, the full variable domain is DTGVSQNPRHKITKRGQNVTFRCDPISEHNRLYWYRQTLGQGPEFLTYFQNEAQLEKSRLLSDRFSAERPKGSFSTLEIQRTEQGDSAMYLCASSKGRVNTEAFFGQGTRLTVV.

Remarks on this clone: An end of the junction differs from the germline gene, which may be a read error. V gene TRBV5-1 combines with J gene TRBJ2-2; 9 bases match TRBD2. This CDR3 spans 17 amino acids. Looked up from germline, CDR1 is SGHRS and CDR2 is YFSETQ. This CDR3 is CASSLAIGSGRTGEPFF. The CDR3 coding sequence is TGCGCCAGCAGCTTGGCGATAGGTAGCGGGAGAACCGGGGAGCCGTTTTTT.

The chain combines TRBV15 with TRBJ2-4; 8 nucleotides line up with TRBD1. Unmatched junction bases numbered 3, after V lost 0 bases and J lost 5 bases. Germline V gene data show CDR1 as LNHNV and CDR2 as YYDKDF (reference sequence). The CDR3 consists of 15 residues. The CDR3 spells CATSRDGGQENIQYF. For the CDR3, the DNA is TGTGCCACCAGCAGAGATGGGGGACAGGAAAACATTCAGTACTTC.

The gene calls are TRBV18 and TRBJ1-2, with 7 bases aligning to TRBD1. The CDR3 runs 16 residues. V shed 2 bases, J shed 1 base, and the junction held 7 bases outside the gene matches. The germline CDR1 and CDR2 sequences are KGHSH and LQKENI. The CDR3 loop reads CASSPRGPDSNYGYTF. In DNA form, the CDR3 reads TGTGCCAGCTCACCAAGGGGGCCTGATAGTAACTATGGCTACACCTTC.

The chain is built from TRBV28 and TRBJ2-5; a weak D match, TRBD1 (5 bases). The germline V gene encodes CDR1 MDHEN and CDR2 SYDVKM. Deletions cut 6 bases from V and 2 bases from J, with 13 bases between. This CDR3 has 14 residues. DNA for the CDR3: TGTGCCAGCAGACAAGGACAACCACAAGAGACCCAGTACTTC. It specifies CASRQGQPQETQYF. The full variable domain, rest sourced from reference TRBV28 and TRBJ2-5, is DVKVTQSSRYLVKRTGEKVFLECVQDMDHENMFWYRQDPGLGLRLIYFSYDVKMKEKGDIPEGYSVSREKKERFSLILESASTNQTSMYLCASRQGQPQETQYFGPGTRLLVL.

This clone was detected ten times or more. V gene TRBV7-9 combines with J gene TRBJ2-5, with TRBD2 as a possible D gene (6 bases). Germline V gives CDR1 SEHNR, CDR2 FQNEAQ (reference sequence). V gave up 5 bases and J gave up 1 base, with 14 bases separating them. The CDR3 has 15 residues. The CDR3 spells CASSPPGTPQETQYF. CDR3 nucleotide sequence: TGTGCCAGCAGCCCCCCCGGGACTCCCCAAGAGACCCAGTACTTC.

This clone was detected once. The V gene is TRBV9, the J gene TRBJ1-2; D is possibly TRBD1 (5 bases). The CDR3 extends over 15 amino acids. The germline gives CDR1 SGDLS, CDR2 YYNGEE. The V end was cut by 4 bases, the J end by 5 bases, with 18 bases between. The CDR3, as DNA: TGTGCCAGCAGCCCCTCGGGGACGGAGTATTATGGCTACACCTTC. It codes for CASSPSGTEYYGYTF.

Turning to this clone: A much bigger clone sits one base away, suggesting this may be a read error. Other DNA sequences in the sample encode the same CDR3. This chain connects TRBV25-1 to TRBJ2-7, with TRBD2 as a possible D gene (5 bases). V was trimmed by 1 base and J by 3 bases, leaving 13 bases between them. Per germline, CDR1 MGHDK and CDR2 SYGVNS. The CDR3 runs 15 residues. The DNA for the CDR3 is TGTGCCAGCAGTGAATTGCGAGGGCGCTTCTACGAGCAGTACTTC. Protein sequence: CASSELRGRFYEQYF.

The chain links TRBV7-2 to TRBJ1-4; 7 nucleotides match TRBD1. The CDR3 spans 15 residues. Germline trimming cut 0 bases from V and 8 bases from J; bases unmatched to any gene: 6. The germline V gene has CDR1 SGHTA and CDR2 FQGNSA. In DNA, the CDR3 is TGTGCCAGCAGCTTAGCGCCAGGGGGAATCGAAAAACTGTTTTTT. This translates into CASSLAPGGIEKLFF.

The rearrangement uses TRBV20-1 and TRBJ1-1, with unresolved D. The CDR3 is 11 residues long. Germline V lookup: CDR1 DFQATT, CDR2 SNEGSKA (reference sequence). DNA of the CDR3: TGCAGCCCTTCGGAGAACACTGAAGCTTTCTTT. Its protein is CSPSENTEAFF.

A remark on this clone: This may stem from a read error, because a much larger clone lies one nucleotide away. This specimen includes other DNA sequences encoding the same CDR3. The V call is TRBV15, the J call TRBJ2-7; D unresolved. Trimming cost V 3 bases and J 2 bases, with 11 bases left between them. Germline-derived CDR1 and CDR2 are LNHNV and YYDKDF (reference sequence). The CDR3 length is 14 residues. The chain's CDR3 is CATSREPGPYEQYF. The CDR3 nucleotides are TGTGCCACCAGCAGGGAACCGGGTCCCTACGAGCAGTACTTC. Looking up the rest from reference TRBV15 and TRBJ2-7 gives the full variable domain: DAMVIQNPRYQVTQFGKPVTLSCSQTLNHNVMYWYQQKSSQAPKLLFHYYDKDFNNEADTPDNFQSRRPNTSFCFLDIRSPGLGDTAMYLCATSREPGPYEQYFGPGTRLTVT.

This chain joins TRBV29-1 and TRBJ2-7, with 7 bases aligning to TRBD2. The germline V gene has CDR1 SQVTM and CDR2 ANQGSEA. This CDR3 spans 12 amino acids. The J segment lost 6 bases and the V segment lost 4 bases, leaving 6 bases of the junction unmatched. Written as DNA, the CDR3 is TGCAGCGTTGGCAGGCGCGGGGGCGAGCAGTACTTC. Amino acids: CSVGRRGGEQYF.

This clone was counted between two and nine times. The gene calls are TRBV15 and TRBJ2-7, with D maybe TRBD2 (6 bases). The CDR3 spans 12 residues. From germline, CDR1 is LNHNV and CDR2 YYDKDF (reference sequence). The ends were cut back, 6 bases at V and 6 bases at J, with 12 bases in the middle. CDR3 in amino acids: CATRRGRGEQYF. The CDR3 DNA follows: TGTGCCACCAGGCGGGGAAGGGGCGAGCAGTACTTC.

A remark on this clone: The germline gene is not matched at one end of the junction; a read error may be the cause. This chain links TRBV19 with TRBJ1-5; TRBD1 matches 9 bases. This CDR3 is built from 14 residues. Looked up from germline, CDR1 is LNHDA and CDR2 is SQIVND (reference sequence). CDR3 sequence: CASGPGTGFQPQHF. In nucleotides, the CDR3 is TGCGCCAGTGGACCCGGGACAGGGTTTCAGCCCCAGCATTTT.